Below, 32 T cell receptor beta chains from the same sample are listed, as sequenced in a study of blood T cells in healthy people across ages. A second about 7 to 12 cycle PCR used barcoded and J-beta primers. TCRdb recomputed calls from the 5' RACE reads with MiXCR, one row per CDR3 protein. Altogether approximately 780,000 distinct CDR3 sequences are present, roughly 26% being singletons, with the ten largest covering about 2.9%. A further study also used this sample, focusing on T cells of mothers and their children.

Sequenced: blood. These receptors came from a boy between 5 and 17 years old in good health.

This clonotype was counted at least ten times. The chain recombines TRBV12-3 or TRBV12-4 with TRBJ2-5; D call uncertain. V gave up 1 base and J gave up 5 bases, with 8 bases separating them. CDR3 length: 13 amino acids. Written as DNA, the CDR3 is TGTGCCAGCAGTTTAGACCCCCAGGAGACCCAGTACTTC. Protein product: CASSLDPQETQYF.

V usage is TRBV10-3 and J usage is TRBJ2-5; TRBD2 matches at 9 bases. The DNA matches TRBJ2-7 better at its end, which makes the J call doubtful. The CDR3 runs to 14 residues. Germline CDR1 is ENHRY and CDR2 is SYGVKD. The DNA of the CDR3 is TGTGCCATCTCGGGCGGGGGGGACTCCTACGAGCAGTACTTC. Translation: CAISGGGDSYEQYF.

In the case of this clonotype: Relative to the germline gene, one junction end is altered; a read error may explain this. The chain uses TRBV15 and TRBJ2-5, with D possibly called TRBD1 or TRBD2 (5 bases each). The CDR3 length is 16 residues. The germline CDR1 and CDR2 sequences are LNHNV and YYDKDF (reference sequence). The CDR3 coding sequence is TGTGCCACCAGCAGAGATCAAGGCCCCGTGGGGGAGACCCGGTACTTC. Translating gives CATSRDQGPVGETRYF.

CDR3 sequence reads: CASSPRGLGTGQPQHF. The CDR3 nucleotides are TGTGCCAGCAGTCCGAGGGGATTAGGGACAGGACAGCCCCAGCATTTT. The chain couples TRBV12-3 or TRBV12-4 to TRBJ1-5; 8 bases agree with TRBD1. CDR3 length: 16 residues. The junction had 13 bases not matched to a gene; V was cut back by 5 bases and J by 7 bases.

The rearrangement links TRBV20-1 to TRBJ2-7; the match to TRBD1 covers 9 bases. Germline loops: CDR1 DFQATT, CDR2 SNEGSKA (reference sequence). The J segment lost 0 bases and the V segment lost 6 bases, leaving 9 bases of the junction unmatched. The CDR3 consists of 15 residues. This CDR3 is CSAEGDRASSYEQYF. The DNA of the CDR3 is TGCAGTGCGGAAGGGGACAGGGCGAGCTCCTACGAGCAGTACTTC.

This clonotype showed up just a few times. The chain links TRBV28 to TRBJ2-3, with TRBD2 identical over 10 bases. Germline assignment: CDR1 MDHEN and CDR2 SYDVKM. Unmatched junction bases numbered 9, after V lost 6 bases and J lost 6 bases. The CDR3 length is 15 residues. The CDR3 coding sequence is TGTGCCAGCAGGCCCGGTGGAGCGGGGGGGGATACGCAGTATTTT. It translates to CASRPGGAGGDTQYF.

The CDR3 protein is CASSLIGGPNYNEQFF. CDR3 DNA sequence: TGTGCCAGCAGCTTAATTGGCGGACCAAATTACAATGAGCAGTTCTTC. V gene TRBV7-9 combines with J gene TRBJ2-5; D is uncertain. TRBJ2-1 matches the DNA end more closely, so the J call is doubtful. Germline loops: CDR1 SEHNR, CDR2 FQNEAQ (reference sequence). This CDR3 region has 16 residues.

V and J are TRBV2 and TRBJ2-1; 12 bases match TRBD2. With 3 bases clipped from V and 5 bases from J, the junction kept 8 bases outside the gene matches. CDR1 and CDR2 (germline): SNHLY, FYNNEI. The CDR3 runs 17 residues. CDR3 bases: TGTGCCAGCAGTGACCCTCTAGCGGGGGGGCAGAACAATGAGCAGTTCTTC. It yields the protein CASSDPLAGGQNNEQFF.

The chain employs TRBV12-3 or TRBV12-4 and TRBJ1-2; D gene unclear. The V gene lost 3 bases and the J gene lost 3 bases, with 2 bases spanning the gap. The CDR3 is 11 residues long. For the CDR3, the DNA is TGTGCCAGCAGTTTCCACTATGGCTACACCTTC. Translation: CASSFHYGYTF.

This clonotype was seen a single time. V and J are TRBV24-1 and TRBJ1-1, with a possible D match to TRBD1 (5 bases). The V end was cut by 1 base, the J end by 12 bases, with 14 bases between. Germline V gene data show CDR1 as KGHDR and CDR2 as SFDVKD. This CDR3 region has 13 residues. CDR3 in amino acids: CATSDFGGTQSFF. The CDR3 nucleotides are TGTGCCACCAGTGATTTTGGGGGGACTCAATCTTTCTTT.

CDR3 bases: TGTGCCAGCAGTGAAGAGTCCCCCGGGGTAGGGCAGTACTTC. Residues: CASSEESPGVGQYF. This sequence joins TRBV2 and TRBJ2-7, with D possibly matching TRBD2 (5 bases). This CDR3 comprises 14 residues. Deletions cut 1 base from V and 9 bases from J, with 16 bases between. CDR1 is SNHLY, CDR2 FYNNEI, per germline.

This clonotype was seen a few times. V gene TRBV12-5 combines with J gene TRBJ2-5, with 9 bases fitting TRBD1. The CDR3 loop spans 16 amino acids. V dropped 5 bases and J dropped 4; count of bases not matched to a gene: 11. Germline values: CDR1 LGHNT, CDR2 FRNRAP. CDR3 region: CASGPRGQGSGETQYF. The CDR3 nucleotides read TGTGCTAGTGGTCCCCGCGGACAGGGGAGTGGAGAGACCCAGTACTTC.

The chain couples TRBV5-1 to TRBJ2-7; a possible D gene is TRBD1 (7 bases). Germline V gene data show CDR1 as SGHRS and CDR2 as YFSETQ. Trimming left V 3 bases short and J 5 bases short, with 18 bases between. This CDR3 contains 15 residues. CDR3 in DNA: TGCGCCAGCAGCTCCAATACAGGGGAGGAGAACGAGCAGTACTTC. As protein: CASSSNTGEENEQYF.

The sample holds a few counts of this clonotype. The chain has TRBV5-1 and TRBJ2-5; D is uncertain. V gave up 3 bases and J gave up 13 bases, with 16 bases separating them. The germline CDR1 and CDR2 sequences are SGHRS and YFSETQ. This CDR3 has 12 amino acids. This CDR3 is CASSSPWGSPYF. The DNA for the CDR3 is TGCGCCAGCAGCTCGCCCTGGGGAAGTCCGTACTTC.

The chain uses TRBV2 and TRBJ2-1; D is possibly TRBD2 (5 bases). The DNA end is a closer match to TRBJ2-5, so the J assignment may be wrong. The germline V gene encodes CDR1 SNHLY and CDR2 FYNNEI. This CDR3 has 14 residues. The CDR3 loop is CASSPWTSPGAQYF. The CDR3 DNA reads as TGTGCCAGCAGTCCCTGGACCAGCCCCGGGGCCCAGTACTTC.

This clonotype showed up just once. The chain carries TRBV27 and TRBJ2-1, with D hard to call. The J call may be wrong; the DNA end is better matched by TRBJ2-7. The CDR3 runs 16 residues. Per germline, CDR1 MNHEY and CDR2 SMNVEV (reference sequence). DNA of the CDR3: TGTGCCAGCAGTCGATCGTCAATGGGAAGCTCCTACGAGCAGTACTTC. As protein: CASSRSSMGSSYEQYF.

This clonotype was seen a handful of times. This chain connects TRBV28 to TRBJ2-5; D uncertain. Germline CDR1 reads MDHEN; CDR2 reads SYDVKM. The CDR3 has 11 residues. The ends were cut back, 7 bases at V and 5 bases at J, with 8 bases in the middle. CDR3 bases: TGTGCCAGCACCAAGGTGGAGACCCAGTACTTC. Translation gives CASTKVETQYF.

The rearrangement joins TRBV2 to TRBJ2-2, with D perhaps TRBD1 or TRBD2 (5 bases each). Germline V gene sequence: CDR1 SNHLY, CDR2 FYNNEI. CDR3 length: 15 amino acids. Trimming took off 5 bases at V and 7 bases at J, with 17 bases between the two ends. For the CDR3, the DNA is TGTGCCAGCAGTCCTAGGTCCGGGGACGGCGGGGAGCTGTTTTTT. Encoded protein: CASSPRSGDGGELFF.

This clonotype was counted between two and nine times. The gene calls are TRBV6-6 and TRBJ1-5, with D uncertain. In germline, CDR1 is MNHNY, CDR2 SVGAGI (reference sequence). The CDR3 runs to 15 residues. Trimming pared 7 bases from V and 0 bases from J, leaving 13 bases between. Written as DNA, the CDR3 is TGTGCCAGCACCTGCGGCGGATATAGCAATCAGCCCCAGCATTTT. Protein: CASTCGGYSNQPQHF.

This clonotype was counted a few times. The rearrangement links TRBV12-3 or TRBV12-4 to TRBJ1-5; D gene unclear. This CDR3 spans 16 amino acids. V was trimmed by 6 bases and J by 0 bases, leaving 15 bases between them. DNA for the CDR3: TGTGCCAGCAGCCTAGGTGGATTTTATAGCAATCAGCCCCAGCATTTT. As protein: CASSLGGFYSNQPQHF.

The CDR3 sequence is CASSQEGGGGTQYF. CDR3 coding DNA: TGCGCCAGCAGCCAAGAAGGCGGGGGAGGTACGCAGTATTTT. V usage is TRBV4-1 and J usage is TRBJ2-3, with 7 bases lining up with TRBD2. Germline CDR1 MGHRA, CDR2 YSYEKL. CDR3 size: 14 residues. V lost 0 bases to trimming and J lost 8 bases; unmatched junction nucleotides: 5.

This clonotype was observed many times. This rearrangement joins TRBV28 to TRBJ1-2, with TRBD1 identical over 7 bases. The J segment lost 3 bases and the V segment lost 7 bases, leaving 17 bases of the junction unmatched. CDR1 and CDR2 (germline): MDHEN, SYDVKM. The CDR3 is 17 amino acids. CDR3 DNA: TGTGCCAGCACCTCCCCGGAGGGGCCCAGGGGGGACTATGGCTACACCTTC. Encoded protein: CASTSPEGPRGDYGYTF.

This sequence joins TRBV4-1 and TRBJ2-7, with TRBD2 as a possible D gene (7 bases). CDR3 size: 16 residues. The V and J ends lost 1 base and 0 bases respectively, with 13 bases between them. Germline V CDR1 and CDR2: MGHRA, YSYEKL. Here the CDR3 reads CASSQVAGASSYEQYF. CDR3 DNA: TGCGCCAGCAGCCAAGTCGCGGGGGCCAGCTCCTACGAGCAGTACTTC.

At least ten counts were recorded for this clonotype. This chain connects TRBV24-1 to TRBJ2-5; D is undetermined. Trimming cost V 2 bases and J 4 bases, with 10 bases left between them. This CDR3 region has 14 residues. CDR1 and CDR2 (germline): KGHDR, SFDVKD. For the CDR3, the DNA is TGTGCCACCAGTGATTCGGGCCTGGGAGAGACCCAGTACTTC. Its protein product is CATSDSGLGETQYF.

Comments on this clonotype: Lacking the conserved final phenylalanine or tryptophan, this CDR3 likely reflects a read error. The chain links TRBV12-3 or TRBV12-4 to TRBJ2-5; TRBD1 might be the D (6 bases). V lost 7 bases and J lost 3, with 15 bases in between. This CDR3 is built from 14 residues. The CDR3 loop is CASTPAAGEETQYI. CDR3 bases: TGTGCCAGCACCCCGGCGGCAGGGGAAGAGACCCAGTACATC.

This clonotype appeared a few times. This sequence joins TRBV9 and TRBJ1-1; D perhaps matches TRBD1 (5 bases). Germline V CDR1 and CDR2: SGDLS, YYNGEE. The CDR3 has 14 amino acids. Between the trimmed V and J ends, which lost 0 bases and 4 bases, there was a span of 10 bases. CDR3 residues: CASSVGRQPTEAFF. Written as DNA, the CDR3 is TGTGCCAGCAGCGTAGGACGACAGCCCACTGAAGCTTTCTTT.

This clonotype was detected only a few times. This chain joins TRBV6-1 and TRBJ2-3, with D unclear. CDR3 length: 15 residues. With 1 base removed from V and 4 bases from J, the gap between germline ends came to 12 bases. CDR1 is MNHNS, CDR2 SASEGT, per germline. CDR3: CASSEDPSEADTQYF. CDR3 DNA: TGTGCCAGCAGTGAAGACCCGTCGGAAGCAGATACGCAGTATTTT.

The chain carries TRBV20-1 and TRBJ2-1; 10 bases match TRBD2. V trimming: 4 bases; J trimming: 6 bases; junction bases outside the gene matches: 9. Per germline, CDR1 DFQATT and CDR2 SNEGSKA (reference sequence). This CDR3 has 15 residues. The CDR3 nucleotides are TGCAGTGCTATCCGGACTAGCGGCCTTGTCAATGAGCAGTTCTTC. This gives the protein CSAIRTSGLVNEQFF.

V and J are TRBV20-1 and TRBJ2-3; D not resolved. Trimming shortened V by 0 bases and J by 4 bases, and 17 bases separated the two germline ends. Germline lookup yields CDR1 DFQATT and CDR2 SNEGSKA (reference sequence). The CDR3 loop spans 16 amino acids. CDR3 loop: CSARDRGSPGPDTQYF. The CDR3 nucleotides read TGCAGTGCTAGAGATCGAGGCTCCCCGGGCCCAGATACGCAGTATTTT.

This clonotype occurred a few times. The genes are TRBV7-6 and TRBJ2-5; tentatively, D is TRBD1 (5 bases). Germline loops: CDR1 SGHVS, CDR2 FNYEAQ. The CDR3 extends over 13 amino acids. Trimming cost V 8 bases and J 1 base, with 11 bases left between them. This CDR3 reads CASGRTLQETQYF. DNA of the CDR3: TGTGCCAGCGGTAGGACACTCCAAGAGACCCAGTACTTC. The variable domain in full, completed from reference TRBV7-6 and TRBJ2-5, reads GAGVSQSPRYKVTKRGQDVALRCDPISGHVSLYWYRQALGQGPEFLTYFNYEAQQDKSGLPNDRFSAERPEGSISTLTIQRTEQRDSAMYRCASGRTLQETQYFGPGTRLLVL.

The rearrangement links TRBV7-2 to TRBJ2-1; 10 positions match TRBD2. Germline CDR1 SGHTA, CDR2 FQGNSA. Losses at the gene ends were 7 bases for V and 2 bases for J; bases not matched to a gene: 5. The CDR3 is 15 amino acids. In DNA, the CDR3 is TGTGCCAGCACCTATAGCGGGGGGCCCTACAATGAGCAGTTCTTC. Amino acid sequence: CASTYSGGPYNEQFF.

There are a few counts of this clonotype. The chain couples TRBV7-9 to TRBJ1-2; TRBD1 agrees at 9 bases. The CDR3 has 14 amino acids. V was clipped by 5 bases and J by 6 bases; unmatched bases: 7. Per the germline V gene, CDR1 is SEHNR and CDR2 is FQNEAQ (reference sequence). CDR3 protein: CASSRRDRANGYTF. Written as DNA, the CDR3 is TGTGCCAGCAGCCGCCGGGACAGGGCGAATGGCTACACCTTC.